Each of the 10 T cell receptor beta chains below was sequenced from the same sample in a study of Ad26.COV2.S vaccination and SARS-CoV-2 variants. Treatment meaning: roughly 20 received Ad26.COV2.S at low or high dose, single or two shots; several received placebo; per-sample allocation not given. The samples date from day 63 after the first vaccine or placebo injection. The assay was immunoSEQ multiplex PCR, and TCRdb's table has in-frame clones only and misses some. The sample consists of fewer than 300,000 clones, around 87% of them appearing once. The sequencing here drew on peripheral blood, taken in a trial of Ad26.COV2.S vaccine versus placebo. These receptors came from a person aged 18-65 years who received the Ad26.COV2.S COVID-19 vaccine or a placebo.

J is TRBJ2-7 and V is TRBV5-6; D is ambiguous. The V end lost 5 bases, the J end lost 4 bases, and 19 bases lay between the germline ends. Germline CDR1 SGHDT, CDR2 YYEEEE. The CDR3 has 15 residues. The CDR3 DNA follows: TGTGCCAGCAGTTCTATCGACATTTCAAGGTACGAGCAGTACTTC. Its protein is CASSSIDISRYEQYF.

The V gene is TRBV28, the J gene TRBJ2-3; 8 bases align to TRBD2. The CDR3 runs to 15 residues. Germline V gives CDR1 MDHEN, CDR2 SYDVKM. Trimming at V came to 2 bases and at J to 3 bases, leaving 4 bases not matched to a gene. CDR3 nucleotide sequence: TGTGCCAGCAGTTTAGTGGTAGCGGGAACAGATACGCAGTATTTT. Amino acids: CASSLVVAGTDTQYF.

The rearrangement links TRBV5-1 to TRBJ2-5, with D possibly called TRBD1 or TRBD2 (6 bases each). Germline CDR1 is SGHRS and CDR2 is YFSETQ. CDR3 length: 14 amino acids. Trimming left V 1 base short and J 5 bases short, with 12 bases between. CDR3 amino acids: CASSLTGAGETQYF. In DNA, the CDR3 is TGCGCCAGCAGCTTGACGGGGGCAGGGGAGACCCAGTACTTC.

This clone was recorded a few times. This chain connects TRBV6-5 to TRBJ2-7, with 7 bases fitting TRBD1. With V trimmed by 6 bases and J by 6 bases, 8 bases remained unmatched. Germline CDR1 MNHEY, CDR2 SVGAGI. This CDR3 comprises 13 residues. CDR3 sequence: CASRVNRGSEQYF. CDR3 DNA sequence: TGTGCCAGCAGGGTTAACAGGGGCAGCGAGCAGTACTTC.

The chain has TRBV7-2 and TRBJ2-7; the D is unclear. This CDR3 is 15 amino acids long. From germline, CDR1 is SGHTA and CDR2 FQGNSA. Trimming left V 4 bases short and J 5 bases short, with 18 bases between. The CDR3 region is CASSSTKLTRDEQYF. In DNA form, the CDR3 reads TGTGCCAGCAGCTCGACAAAACTAACCCGGGACGAGCAGTACTTC.

V usage is TRBV5-1 and J usage is TRBJ2-2; unclear D gene. V was trimmed by 4 bases and J by 0 bases, leaving 13 bases between them. CDR1 and CDR2 (germline): SGHRS, YFSETQ. The CDR3 extends over 16 amino acids. CDR3 protein: CASSRTGQSNTGELFF. As DNA, the CDR3 is TGCGCCAGCAGCCGGACCGGGCAATCGAACACCGGGGAGCTGTTTTTT.

The chain couples TRBV27 to TRBJ2-7, with D tentatively TRBD1 (6 bases). V lost 3 bases and J lost 4, with 16 bases in between. This CDR3 spans 15 amino acids. Germline V lookup: CDR1 MNHEY, CDR2 SMNVEV (reference sequence). The chain's CDR3 is CASSFQQGGFYEQYF. CDR3 DNA sequence: TGTGCCAGCAGTTTTCAACAGGGTGGTTTTTACGAGCAGTACTTC.

The rearrangement uses TRBV2 and TRBJ1-1, with 8 bases lining up with TRBD1. The CDR3 length is 14 residues. Germline V CDR1 and CDR2: SNHLY, FYNNEI. J lost 8 bases, V lost 7 bases, and 12 bases had no gene match. The CDR3 sequence is CASIRGQGGFEAFF. The CDR3 bases are TGTGCCAGCATTCGAGGACAGGGTGGATTCGAAGCTTTCTTT.

This chain connects TRBV2 to TRBJ1-1; D is perhaps TRBD1 (6 bases). Looked up from germline, CDR1 is SNHLY and CDR2 is FYNNEI. V lost 4 bases and J lost 1, with 10 bases in between. The CDR3 has 14 amino acids. The CDR3 reads CASSVLGANTEAFF. In DNA form, the CDR3 reads TGTGCCAGCAGTGTGTTGGGGGCGAACACTGAAGCTTTCTTT.

This clone was seen only once. This chain connects TRBV4-1 to TRBJ1-1; D is unresolved. CDR3 length: 14 residues. Germline V gene data show CDR1 as MGHRA and CDR2 as YSYEKL. Between the trimmed V and J ends, which lost 3 bases and 8 bases, there was a span of 16 bases. For the CDR3, the DNA is TGCGCCAGCAGCCAGCATATTCGCTCCTTGGAAGCTTTCTTT. Amino acid sequence: CASSQHIRSLEAFF.